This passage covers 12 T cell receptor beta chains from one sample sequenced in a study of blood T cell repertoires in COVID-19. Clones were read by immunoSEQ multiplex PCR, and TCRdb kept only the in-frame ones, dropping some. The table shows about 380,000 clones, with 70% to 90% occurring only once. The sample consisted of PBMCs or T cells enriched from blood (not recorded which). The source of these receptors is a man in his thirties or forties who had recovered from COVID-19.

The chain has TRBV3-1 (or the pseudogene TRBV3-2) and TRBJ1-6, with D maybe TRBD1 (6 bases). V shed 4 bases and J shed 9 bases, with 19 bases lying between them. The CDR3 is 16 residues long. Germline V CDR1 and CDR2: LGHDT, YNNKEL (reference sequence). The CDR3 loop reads CASSPKGGHSGSPLHF. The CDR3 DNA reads TGTGCCAGCAGCCCAAAAGGGGGACATTCAGGTTCACCCCTCCACTTT.

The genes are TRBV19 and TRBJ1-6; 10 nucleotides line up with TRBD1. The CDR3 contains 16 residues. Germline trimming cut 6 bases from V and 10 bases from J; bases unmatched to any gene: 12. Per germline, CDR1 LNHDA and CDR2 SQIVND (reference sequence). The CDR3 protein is CASSMTSRDRGSPLHF. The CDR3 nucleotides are TGTGCCAGTAGCATGACTTCCCGGGACAGGGGATCACCCCTCCACTTT.

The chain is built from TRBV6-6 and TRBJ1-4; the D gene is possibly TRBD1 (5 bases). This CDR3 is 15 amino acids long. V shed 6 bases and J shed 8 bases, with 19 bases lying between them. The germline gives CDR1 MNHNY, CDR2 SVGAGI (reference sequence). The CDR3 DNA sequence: TGTGCCAGCAGAAAAGGAGGGGCGGGTGACGAAAAACTGTTTTTT. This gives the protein CASRKGGAGDEKLFF.

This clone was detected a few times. DNA of the CDR3: TGCGCCAGCAGCTTGGAGAGCCCACAAGAGACCCAGTACTTC. This codes for CASSLESPQETQYF. The rearrangement joins TRBV5-1 to TRBJ2-5; D remains ambiguous. V was clipped by 0 bases and J by 2 bases, with 8 bases between them. The CDR3 covers 14 residues. Germline values: CDR1 SGHRS, CDR2 YFSETQ.

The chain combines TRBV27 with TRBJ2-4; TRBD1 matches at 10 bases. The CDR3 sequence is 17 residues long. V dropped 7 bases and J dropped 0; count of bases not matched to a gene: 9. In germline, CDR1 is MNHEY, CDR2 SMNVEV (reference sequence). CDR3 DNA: TGTGCCAGCATGGGGGACAGGGGACGTCTAGCCAAAAACATTCAGTACTTC. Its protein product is CASMGDRGRLAKNIQYF.

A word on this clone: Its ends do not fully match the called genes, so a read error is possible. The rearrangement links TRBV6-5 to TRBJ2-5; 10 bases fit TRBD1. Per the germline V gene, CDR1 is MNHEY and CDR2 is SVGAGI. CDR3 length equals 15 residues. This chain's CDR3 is CASSLLTGGAETQYF. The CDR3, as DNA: TGTGCCAGCAGTTTACTGACAGGGGGCGCAGAGACTCAGTACTTC.

The CDR3 spells CASSFATGAPGEKLFF. The DNA of the CDR3 is TGTGCCAGCAGCTTCGCGACAGGCGCGCCGGGTGAAAAACTGTTTTTT. The J gene is TRBJ1-4, the V gene TRBV13; D may be TRBD1 (6 bases). V dropped 3 bases and J dropped 7 bases, with 18 bases sitting between them. From germline, CDR1 is PRHDT and CDR2 FYEKMQ (reference sequence). The CDR3 length is 16 residues.

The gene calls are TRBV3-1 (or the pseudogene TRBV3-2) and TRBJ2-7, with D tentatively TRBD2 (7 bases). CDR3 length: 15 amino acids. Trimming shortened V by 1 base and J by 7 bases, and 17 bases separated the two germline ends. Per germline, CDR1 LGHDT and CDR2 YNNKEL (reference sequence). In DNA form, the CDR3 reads TGTGCCAGCAGCCAAGGTGTGGGGGGGCCGGTTGAGCAGTACTTC. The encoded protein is CASSQGVGGPVEQYF.

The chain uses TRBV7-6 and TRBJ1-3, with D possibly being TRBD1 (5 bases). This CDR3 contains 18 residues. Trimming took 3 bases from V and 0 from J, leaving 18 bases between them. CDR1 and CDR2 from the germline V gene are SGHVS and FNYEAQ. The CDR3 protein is CASSLKPQGYSSGNTIYF. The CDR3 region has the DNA TGTGCCAGCAGCTTGAAACCCCAGGGATACTCCTCTGGAAACACCATATATTTT.

DNA of the CDR3: TGTGCCAGCAGCTGGACCCGGGACAGAGTTGAAGCTTTCTTT. Translated: CASSWTRDRVEAFF. The V gene is TRBV5-5, the J gene TRBJ1-1, with TRBD1 matching over 7 bases. CDR3 size: 14 residues. Germline V gene data show CDR1 as SGHKS and CDR2 as YYEKEE (reference sequence). Germline trimming cut 3 bases from V and 7 bases from J; bases unmatched to any gene: 9.

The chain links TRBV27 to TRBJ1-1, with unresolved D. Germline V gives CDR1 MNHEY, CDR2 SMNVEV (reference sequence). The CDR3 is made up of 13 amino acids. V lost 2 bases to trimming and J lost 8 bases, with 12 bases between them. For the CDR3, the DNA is TGTGCCAGCAGTTTACCGGGGTCTAGGGAAGCTTTCTTT. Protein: CASSLPGSREAFF.

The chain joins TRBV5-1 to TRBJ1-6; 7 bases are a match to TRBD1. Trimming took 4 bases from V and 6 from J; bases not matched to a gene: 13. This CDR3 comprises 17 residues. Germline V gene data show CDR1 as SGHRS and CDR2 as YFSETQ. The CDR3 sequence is CASSPAEKDRFNSPLHF. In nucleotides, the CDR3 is TGCGCCAGCAGCCCGGCGGAAAAGGACAGGTTTAATTCACCCCTCCACTTT.